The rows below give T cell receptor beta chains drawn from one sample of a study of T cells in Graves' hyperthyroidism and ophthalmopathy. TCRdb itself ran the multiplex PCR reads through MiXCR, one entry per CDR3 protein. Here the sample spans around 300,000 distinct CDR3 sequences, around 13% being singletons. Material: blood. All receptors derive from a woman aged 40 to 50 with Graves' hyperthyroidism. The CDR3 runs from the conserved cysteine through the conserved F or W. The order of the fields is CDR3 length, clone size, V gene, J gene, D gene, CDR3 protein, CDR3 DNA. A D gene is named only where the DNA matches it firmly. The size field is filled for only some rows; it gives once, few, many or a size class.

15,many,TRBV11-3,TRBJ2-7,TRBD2,CASSLGTSANYEQYF,TGTGCCAGCAGCCTTGGGACTAGCGCAAACTACGAGCAGTACTTC
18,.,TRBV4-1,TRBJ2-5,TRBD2,CASSQSRLAGGLVTTQYF,TGCGCCAGCAGCCAAAGCCGACTAGCGGGAGGACTAGTGACGACCCAGTACTTC
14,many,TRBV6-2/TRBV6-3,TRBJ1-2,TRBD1,CASSPTGQPYGYTF,TGTGCCAGCAGCCCAACGGGACAGCCCTATGGCTACACCTTC
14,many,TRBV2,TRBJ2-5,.,CASREQGGSETQYF,TGTGCCAGCAGAGAACAGGGGGGGTCGGAGACCCAGTACTTC
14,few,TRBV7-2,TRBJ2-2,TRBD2,CASSPRGGTGELFF,TGTGCCAGCAGCCCTCGGGGGGGCACCGGGGAGCTGTTTTTT
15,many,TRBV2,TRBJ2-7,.,CASSAQRGLFYEQYF,TGTGCCAGCAGTGCACAGAGGGGCCTGTTTTACGAGCAGTACTTC
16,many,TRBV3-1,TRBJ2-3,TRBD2,CASSLLGGTLTDTQYF,TGTGCCAGCAGCCTCCTGGGGGGGACCCTCACAGATACGCAGTATTTT
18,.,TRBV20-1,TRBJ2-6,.,CSARDRRVAASGANVLTF,TGCAGTGCTAGAGACCGCAGGGTGGCGGCCTCTGGGGCCAACGTCCTGACTTTC
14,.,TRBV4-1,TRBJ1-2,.,CASSQPGHPLGYTF,TGCGCCAGCAGCCAACCGGGACATCCACTTGGCTACACCTTC
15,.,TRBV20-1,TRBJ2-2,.,CSARDGGVYTGELFF,TGCAGTGCTAGAGATGGGGGAGTGTACACCGGGGAGCTGTTTTTT
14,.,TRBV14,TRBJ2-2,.,CASSQVRFPGELFF,TGTGCCAGCAGCCAAGTTCGATTTCCCGGAGAGCTGTTTTTT
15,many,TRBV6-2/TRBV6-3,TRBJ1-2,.,CASSYSSLSTYGYTF,TGTGCCAGCAGTTACTCGAGCTTGTCTACTTATGGCTACACCTTC
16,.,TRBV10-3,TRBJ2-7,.,CAIRSTGTRSSYEQYF,TGTGCCATCAGGAGTACCGGGACACGGAGCTCCTACGAGCAGTACTTC
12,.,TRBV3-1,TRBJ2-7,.,CASGRRGYEQYF,TGTGCCAGCGGTAGGAGGGGCTACGAGCAGTACTTC
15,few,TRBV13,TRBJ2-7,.,CASSPATGPLYEQYF,TGTGCCAGCAGCCCGGCGACGGGACCTCTCTACGAGCAGTACTTC
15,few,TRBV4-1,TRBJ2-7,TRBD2,CASSQEWTRGDEQYF,TGCGCCAGCAGCCAAGAGTGGACTAGAGGAGACGAGCAGTACTTC
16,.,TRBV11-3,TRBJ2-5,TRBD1,CASSRSTGEFGETQYF,TGTGCCAGCAGCAGATCGACAGGGGAGTTCGGAGAGACCCAGTACTTC
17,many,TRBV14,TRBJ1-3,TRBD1,CASSQRLQGSSGNTIYF,TGTGCCAGCAGCCAACGCCTACAGGGGTCCTCTGGAAACACCATATATTTT
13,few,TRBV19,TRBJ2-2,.,CASSIPDTGELFF,TGTGCCAGTAGTATTCCGGACACCGGGGAGCTGTTTTTT
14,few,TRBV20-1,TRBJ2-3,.,CSARDLVLTDTQYF,TGCAGTGCTAGAGATCTGGTCTTGACAGATACGCAGTATTTT
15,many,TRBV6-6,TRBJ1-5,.,CASSYTWGIDQPQHF,TGTGCCAGCAGTTACACCTGGGGGATCGATCAGCCCCAGCATTTT
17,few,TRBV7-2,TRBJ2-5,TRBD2,CASSLGGGSPIGETQYF,TGTGCCAGCAGCTTAGGGGGGGGTAGCCCGATCGGAGAGACCCAGTACTTC